This T cell receptor (beta chain) was documented in a study of T cell repertoires in aging, cancer and after chemotherapy. Study-wide results and limits: Immunological memory after chemotherapy cannot be judged from the repertoire data.

This clonotype was found a few times. Its antigen is undetermined. TRB rearrangements spanning V, D and J were amplified using mixed TRB-A/B primers. TCRdb itself ran the multiplex PCR reads through MiXCR, one entry per CDR3 protein. This table holds about 2,000 distinct CDR3 sequences, 25% to 30% found once. The template was genomic DNA from peripheral blood, not RNA. This clonotype originated in a human donor in good health. The material sequenced was blood.

CDR3 residues: CASSLGGARGDTQYF. CDR3 DNA: TGTGCCAGCAGCTTGGGGGGGGCCCGAGGGGATACGCAGTATTTT. This chain connects TRBV5-4 to TRBJ2-3; D tentatively fits TRBD1 or TRBD2 (6 bases each). This CDR3 is 15 amino acids long. Between the trimmed V and J ends, which lost 0 bases and 6 bases, there was a span of 14 bases. Germline V gene lookup returns CDR1 SGHNT and CDR2 YYREEE (reference sequence).